This entry describes one T cell receptor (beta chain). TCRdb reprocessed the 5' RACE reads with MiXCR, giving one entry per CDR3 protein. The sample lists about 630,000 distinct CDR3 sequences; roughly 12% were seen once. The data were taken from a study of T cells after yellow fever vaccination. CDR3 size: 17 residues. Germline V lookup: CDR1 DFQATT, CDR2 SNEGSKA (reference sequence). Trimming removed 1 base at V and 1 base at J, with 17 bases between. The chain recombines TRBV20-1 with TRBJ2-1; D call uncertain. The starting material was PBMCs, obtained on the day of the yellow fever booster vaccination. The receptor comes from a man younger than 45 who received the YFV17D yellow fever vaccine. The CDR3 region is CSARATGGVPSYNEQFF. Here the CDR3 DNA reads TGCAGTGCTAGAGCAACCGGTGGGGTACCGTCCTACAATGAGCAGTTCTTC.